The clone carrying this T cell receptor beta chain was counted ten times or more. The target antigen is unknown. For the second PCR, which ran for about 6 to 11 cycles, a sample-barcoded 5' primer and a J-beta primer mix were used. Each cDNA molecule, via a template-switch adaptor with 12 random nucleotides, was tagged. In TCRdb, the 5' RACE reads were re-called with MiXCR into one record per CDR3 protein. This table has roughly 900,000 distinct CDR3 sequences, 25% to 30% appearing once. Roughly 10 milliliters of peripheral blood were drawn from each donor into EDTA-treated tubes. The data stem from a study of blood T cells in healthy people across ages. The study's findings and limits: The diversity estimates, figures obtained from one million T cells, were considered underestimates. A roughly linear age-dependent decrease characterized TCR beta diversity per million T cells.

The specimen was blood. The source of this sequence is an elderly woman in good health.

The CDR3 loop reads CASSSQGSRQPQHF. The CDR3 bases are TGTGCCAGCAGCTCACAGGGCAGCCGTCAGCCCCAGCATTTT. The chain has TRBV7-2 and TRBJ1-5, with D maybe TRBD1 (6 bases). Germline V gene lookup returns CDR1 SGHTA and CDR2 FQGNSA. The CDR3 sequence is 14 residues long. Trimming took 4 bases from V and 6 from J, leaving 13 bases between them. The full variable domain, in which reference TRBV7-2 and TRBJ1-5 provide the parts outside the CDR3, is GAGVSQSPSNKVTEKGKDVELRCDPISGHTALYWYRQSLGQGLEFLIYFQGNSAPDKSGLPSDRFSAERTGGSVSTLTIQRTQQEDSAVYLCASSSQGSRQPQHFGDGTRLSIL.